This passage covers 15 T cell receptor beta chains from one sample sequenced in a study of CD8+CD57+ T cells in acquired aplastic anemia. TCR beta VDJ and CDR3 were profiled, and genomic DNA was the template. TCRdb reprocessed the reads via MiXCR and lists one record per CDR3 protein. Of some 170,000 distinct CDR3 sequences listed, about three fifths were seen once; the top ten hold 42%. Sequencing was done on patients that had shown CD8+CD57+ cell expansion by flow cytometry. The sample consisted of sorted CD4+, CD8+, or CD8+CD57+ T cells (not recorded which) from PBMCs. The receptor source for this set is a human donor with aplastic anemia.

The rearrangement links TRBV7-3 to TRBJ2-5; TRBD2 agrees at 7 bases. This CDR3 contains 15 residues. CDR1 SGHTA and CDR2 FQGTGA come from the germline V gene. Trimming at V came to 5 bases and at J to 5 bases, leaving 11 bases not matched to a gene. The CDR3 loop is CASSDTGTNVETQYF. Here the CDR3 DNA reads TGTGCCAGCAGCGACACCGGGACTAACGTCGAGACCCAGTACTTC.

This clonotype was detected ten times or more. The J gene is TRBJ2-7, the V gene TRBV5-1, with 10 bases aligning to TRBD2. CDR1 and CDR2 from the germline V gene are SGHRS and YFSETQ. Trimming at V came to 4 bases and at J to 4 bases, leaving 14 bases not matched to a gene. This CDR3 contains 17 residues. CDR3 residues: CASSAGPGLAESYEQYF. The CDR3 DNA sequence: TGCGCCAGCAGCGCTGGCCCCGGACTAGCGGAATCTTACGAGCAGTACTTC.

The J gene is TRBJ1-2, the V gene TRBV5-6; D is uncertain. CDR1 is SGHDT and CDR2 is YYEEEE in the germline V gene. The V end lost 0 bases, the J end lost 2 bases, and 11 bases lay between the germline ends. This CDR3 is built from 15 residues. CDR3 in DNA: TGTGCCAGCAGCTTGGAGGGTTGGTACAACTATGGCTACACCTTC. Translating it yields CASSLEGWYNYGYTF.

The rearrangement links TRBV7-2 to TRBJ1-3, with D possibly TRBD1 on 6 matching bases. The CDR3 loop spans 15 amino acids. Per germline, CDR1 SGHTA and CDR2 FQGNSA. Trimming cost V 4 bases and J 4 bases, with 14 bases left between them. CDR3: CASSSRSGGGNTIYF. DNA of the CDR3: TGTGCCAGCAGCTCTCGCTCCGGGGGCGGAAACACCATATATTTT.

This clonotype was observed at least ten times. This chain joins TRBV24-1 and TRBJ2-7; 7 nucleotides align to TRBD1. Per the germline V gene, CDR1 is KGHDR and CDR2 is SFDVKD. The junction had 0 bases not matched to a gene; V was cut back by 5 bases and J by 3 bases. The length of the CDR3 is 12 residues. The CDR3: CATSGQGYEQYF. The CDR3 DNA is TGTGCCACCAGTGGACAGGGCTACGAGCAGTACTTC.

The chain carries TRBV9 and TRBJ1-1; TRBD1 matches 11 bases. This CDR3 comprises 14 residues. V shed 4 bases, J shed 5 bases, and the junction held 4 bases outside the gene matches. Germline V gene sequence: CDR1 SGDLS, CDR2 YYNGEE. CDR3 in amino acids: CASSYGDRGTEAFF. CDR3 nucleotides: TGTGCCAGCAGCTACGGGGACAGGGGGACTGAAGCTTTCTTT. Variable domain in full (rest from reference TRBV9 and TRBJ1-1): DSGVTQTPKHLITATGQRVTLRCSPRSGDLSVYWYQQSLDQGLQFLIQYYNGEERAKGNILERFSAQQFPDLHSELNLSSLELGDSALYFCASSYGDRGTEAFFGQGTRLTVV.

The chain recombines TRBV15 with TRBJ2-2; TRBD1 or TRBD2 may be the D gene (5 bases each). This CDR3 has 11 amino acids. CDR1 LNHNV and CDR2 YYDKDF come from the germline V gene (reference sequence). V shed 6 bases and J shed 8 bases, with 7 bases lying between them. CDR3 nucleotide sequence: TGTGCCACCAGGGGGGTAGGGGAGCTGTTTTTT. This encodes CATRGVGELFF.

This clonotype was recorded many times. The rearrangement links TRBV4-1 to TRBJ1-1; no clear D. Per germline, CDR1 MGHRA and CDR2 YSYEKL. Trimming stripped 0 bases from V and 1 base from J, with 6 bases between. This CDR3 spans 14 amino acids. CDR3 nucleotides: TGCGCCAGCAGCCAAGAAATTTCGAACACTGAAGCTTTCTTT. Encoded protein: CASSQEISNTEAFF.

This chain joins TRBV2 and TRBJ1-1; D ambiguous. The CDR3 covers 13 residues. Trimming removed 4 bases at V and 1 base at J, with 7 bases between. Germline CDR1 and CDR2: SNHLY and FYNNEI. CDR3 sequence (DNA): TGTGCCAGCAGTGGGAATGGGAACACTGAAGCTTTCTTT. Its protein product is CASSGNGNTEAFF.

Many counts were recorded for this clonotype. The V call is TRBV9, the J call TRBJ1-6; D may be TRBD1 (5 bases). V was pared by 1 base and J by 5 bases, with 13 bases between. The CDR3 consists of 16 residues. The V gene's germline CDR1 is SGDLS and CDR2 YYNGEE. The CDR3 region is CASSVYGTPDNSPLHF. CDR3 DNA: TGTGCCAGCAGCGTATATGGGACCCCGGATAATTCACCCCTCCACTTT. Full variable domain (remainder filled in from reference TRBV9 and TRBJ1-6): DSGVTQTPKHLITATGQRVTLRCSPRSGDLSVYWYQQSLDQGLQFLIQYYNGEERAKGNILERFSAQQFPDLHSELNLSSLELGDSALYFCASSVYGTPDNSPLHFGNGTRLTVT.

Note on this clonotype: The conserved closing phenylalanine or tryptophan is absent in this CDR3, likely reflecting a read error. The chain recombines TRBV20-1 with TRBJ2-7; 12 bases fit TRBD2. Per germline, CDR1 DFQATT and CDR2 SNEGSKA (reference sequence). V was clipped by 3 bases and J by 3 bases; unmatched bases: 3. The length of the CDR3 is 14 residues. The CDR3 nucleotides are TGCAGTGCTAGGAGGACTAGCGGGGACTACGAGCAGTACCTC. Amino acid sequence: CSARRTSGDYEQYL.

This clonotype was detected a few times. V usage is TRBV20-1 and J usage is TRBJ2-5; 7 bases are shared with TRBD1. The CDR3 has 12 amino acids. V trimming: 6 bases; J trimming: 4 bases; junction bases outside the gene matches: 5. From germline, CDR1 is DFQATT and CDR2 SNEGSKA (reference sequence). CDR3 nucleotide sequence: TGCAGTGCACGGACAGGCGGAGAGACCCAGTACTTC. It is translated as CSARTGGETQYF.

This clonotype has just a few counts. The chain carries TRBV3-1 and TRBJ2-7; possibly TRBD1 for D (6 bases). Trimming cost V 1 base and J 2 bases, with 6 bases left between them. Germline V gives CDR1 LGHDT, CDR2 YNNKEL (reference sequence). The CDR3 runs 13 residues. The CDR3 region is CASSQGTAYEQYF. The CDR3 DNA reads as TGTGCCAGCAGCCAAGGGACAGCCTACGAGCAGTACTTC.

The rearrangement uses TRBV20-1 and TRBJ1-6, with a weak D call TRBD1 (5 bases). This CDR3 is built from 16 residues. Germline V CDR1 and CDR2: DFQATT, SNEGSKA (reference sequence). Between the trimmed V and J ends, which lost 0 bases and 10 bases, there was a span of 19 bases. Written as DNA, the CDR3 is TGCAGTGCTAGAGATATCGGGGGGGGGTCTAACTCACCCCTCCACTTT. Amino acids: CSARDIGGGSNSPLHF.

This clonotype was recorded a few times. The chain links TRBV20-1 to TRBJ2-7, with 12 bases identical to TRBD1. This CDR3 comprises 17 residues. Trimming cost V 2 bases and J 9 bases; bases outside gene matches: 17. Germline CDR1 DFQATT, CDR2 SNEGSKA (reference sequence). CDR3 bases: TGCAGTGCTAGACCGCCTGATACGGGACAGGGGGCGCGAGGGCAGTACTTC. As protein: CSARPPDTGQGARGQYF.